Shown below are 26 T cell receptor beta chains from a single sample sequenced in a study of vaccination and CD4 T cells after COVID-19. Sequencing of DNA taken from cultured CD4+ T cells relied on the Oncomine TCR Beta short-read assay. TCRdb passed the PCR reads through MiXCR, listing each CDR3 protein once. This sample has some 7,700 distinct CDR3 sequences, with approximately 52% found just once. Noted treatment: roughly 10-day PBMC culture with coronavirus spike peptide pools or control peptides (ViraFEST assay). The antigens of these receptors remain unknown. Material for sequencing was CD4+ T cells from blood, cultured in vitro. The receptor source for this set is a human donor who had recovered from COVID-19.

This clonotype ranks as hyperexpanded. The rearrangement links TRBV7-6 to TRBJ1-2; 8 bases line up with TRBD1. The V and J ends lost 5 bases and 4 bases, in that order; junction bases with no gene match: 3. There are 13 residues in the CDR3. CDR1 SGHVS and CDR2 FNYEAQ come from the germline V gene. CDR3 loop: CASSQGAGYGYTF. Written as DNA, the CDR3 is TGTGCCAGCAGCCAGGGGGCCGGCTATGGCTACACCTTC.

This chain joins TRBV28 and TRBJ1-3; D might be TRBD1 (5 bases). Trimming pared 5 bases from V and 4 bases from J, leaving 12 bases between. The CDR3 spans 14 residues. Germline assignment: CDR1 MDHEN and CDR2 SYDVKM. The CDR3 protein is CASSPGGSGNTIYF. DNA of the CDR3: TGTGCCAGCAGTCCCGGGGGGTCAGGAAACACCATATATTTT.

This clonotype was seen more than once but under ten times. The chain combines TRBV6-1 with TRBJ2-7; possibly TRBD1 for D (5 bases). The CDR3 length is 16 residues. With 8 bases removed from V and 0 bases from J, the gap between germline ends came to 20 bases. The germline CDR1 and CDR2 sequences are MNHNS and SASEGT. Written as DNA, the CDR3 is TGTGCCAGCCACGCAACGGCAGGACACTTCTCCTACGAGCAGTACTTC. Its protein is CASHATAGHFSYEQYF.

In this sample, this clonotype turned up a few times. This chain links TRBV7-2 with TRBJ1-5; no firm D call. CDR1 is SGHTA and CDR2 is FQGNSA in the germline V gene. Between the trimmed V and J ends, which lost 0 bases and 0 bases, there was a span of 9 bases. The CDR3 runs to 16 residues. CDR3 in amino acids: CASSLAGRNSNQPQHF. CDR3 nucleotides: TGTGCCAGCAGCTTAGCTGGACGGAATAGCAATCAGCCCCAGCATTTT.

J is TRBJ2-7 and V is TRBV6-1; tentative D call: TRBD2 (5 bases). Deletions cut 7 bases from V and 3 bases from J, with 19 bases between. Per the germline V gene, CDR1 is MNHNS and CDR2 is SASEGT. This CDR3 contains 15 residues. CDR3 nucleotide sequence: TGTGCCAGCAAGGGCAGCTCCTCCGGGGACTACGAGCAGTACTTC. Amino acids: CASKGSSSGDYEQYF.

V is TRBV7-8 and J is TRBJ1-1; no clear D. Trimming pared 5 bases from V and 1 base from J, leaving 11 bases between. In germline, CDR1 is SGHVS, CDR2 FQNEAQ. The CDR3 totals 14 residues. CDR3 loop: CASSLRPPNTEAFF. The CDR3 DNA follows: TGTGCCAGCAGCCTTAGACCGCCGAACACTGAAGCTTTCTTT.

Concerning this clonotype itself: An end of the junction differs from the germline gene, which may be a read error. The chain is built from TRBV15 and TRBJ2-5; D might be TRBD1 or TRBD2, each matching 5 bases. This CDR3 has 15 residues. Germline-derived CDR1 and CDR2 are LNHNV and YYDKDF (reference sequence). The CDR3 loop is CATSRGSGTQGTQYF. Written as DNA, the CDR3 is TGTGCCACCAGCAGAGGATCAGGGACCCAAGGGACCCAGTACTTC.

The rearrangement joins TRBV30 to TRBJ1-1; D is ambiguous. CDR3 length: 11 residues. Germline V CDR1 and CDR2: GTSNPN, SVGIG (reference sequence). Trimming stripped 5 bases from V and 8 bases from J, with 12 bases between. The DNA of the CDR3 is TGTGCCTGGGCAAAGGACGGAGAAGCTTTCTTT. It codes for CAWAKDGEAFF.

The chain carries TRBV5-4 and TRBJ2-5, with D tentatively TRBD1 (5 bases). Germline CDR1 is SGHNT and CDR2 is YYREEE (reference sequence). The CDR3 length is 13 residues. V lost 0 bases to trimming and J lost 5 bases, with 8 bases between them. The CDR3 DNA reads TGTGCCAGCAGCTTGGGGGGCGCGGAGACCCAGTACTTC. Translating gives CASSLGGAETQYF.

This clonotype came up a few times. This rearrangement joins TRBV6-1 to TRBJ2-7; D ambiguous. V lost 6 bases to trimming and J lost 4 bases, with 16 bases between them. CDR1 MNHNS and CDR2 SASEGT come from the germline V gene. The CDR3 loop spans 14 amino acids. The CDR3: CASRDEAARYEQYF. The CDR3 bases are TGTGCCAGCAGGGACGAGGCAGCTCGGTACGAGCAGTACTTC.

CDR3 sequence (DNA): TGCAGTGCTAGAAGGGGACTAGCGGACAATGAGCAGTTCTTC. Translation gives CSARRGLADNEQFF. The chain uses TRBV20-1 and TRBJ2-1, with 11 bases aligning to TRBD2. This CDR3 region has 14 residues. Germline CDR1 reads DFQATT; CDR2 reads SNEGSKA (reference sequence). Unmatched junction bases numbered 2, after V lost 2 bases and J lost 5 bases.

This sequence joins TRBV2 and TRBJ1-4; D ambiguous. The length of the CDR3 is 13 residues. Per germline, CDR1 SNHLY and CDR2 FYNNEI. Trimming pared 10 bases from V and 0 bases from J, leaving 9 bases between. CDR3 DNA: TGTGCCACCCGTGGACCAACTAATGAAAAACTGTTTTTT. Protein product: CATRGPTNEKLFF. The full variable domain, completed using reference TRBV2 and TRBJ1-4, is EPEVTQTPSHQVTQMGQEVILRCVPISNHLYFYWYRQILGQKVEFLVSFYNNEISEKSEIFDDQFSVERPDGSNFTLKIRSTKLEDSAMYFCATRGPTNEKLFFGSGTQLSVL.

The chain links TRBV4-1 to TRBJ1-2; D call uncertain. CDR1 is MGHRA, CDR2 YSYEKL, per germline. The CDR3 is 15 amino acids. V lost 0 bases and J 3 bases, leaving 11 bases between the germline ends. In DNA form, the CDR3 reads TGCGCCAGCAGCCAAGATCGCAGCCGAGACTATGGCTACACCTTC. Protein: CASSQDRSRDYGYTF.

This clonotype has more than one count but fewer than ten. This chain connects TRBV10-1 to TRBJ1-5; no firm D call. This CDR3 contains 14 residues. CDR1 and CDR2 from the germline V gene are WNHNN and SYGVQD (reference sequence). The germline V and J ends were trimmed by 3 bases and 1 base, with 7 bases remaining between them. The CDR3 DNA sequence: TGCGCCAGCAGTGAAAAGGGCAGCAATCAGCCCCAGCATTTT. This translates into CASSEKGSNQPQHF.

The V gene is TRBV6-5, the J gene TRBJ2-1; 13 bases are shared with TRBD2. The CDR3 consists of 15 residues. Germline CDR1 is MNHEY and CDR2 is SVGAGI. Germline trimming cut 2 bases from V and 9 bases from J; bases unmatched to any gene: 4. In DNA, the CDR3 is TGTGCCAGCAGTTACGGGACTAGCGGGAAACGTGAGCAGTTCTTC. Protein product: CASSYGTSGKREQFF.

The chain recombines TRBV9 with TRBJ2-7; D is unclear. Germline CDR1 reads SGDLS; CDR2 reads YYNGEE. CDR3 length: 13 amino acids. V lost 2 bases and J 6 bases, leaving 12 bases between the germline ends. The CDR3 protein is CASSVEVNTEQYF. CDR3 in DNA: TGTGCCAGCAGCGTCGAGGTAAACACCGAGCAGTACTTC.

This chain joins TRBV6-5 and TRBJ2-5; 13 positions agree with TRBD2. V lost 4 bases and J lost 5; bases outside the gene matches: 4. Germline V lookup: CDR1 MNHEY, CDR2 SVGAGI. The CDR3 loop spans 15 amino acids. This chain's CDR3 is CASSSPGLAGETQYF. CDR3 DNA: TGTGCCAGCAGTTCCCCGGGACTAGCGGGGGAGACCCAGTACTTC.

This clonotype has a handful of counts. The chain recombines TRBV20-1 with TRBJ1-1; no clear D gene. The CDR3 has 14 residues. CDR1 DFQATT and CDR2 SNEGSKA come from the germline V gene (reference sequence). V was cut by 2 bases and J by 1 base, with 11 bases left in between. CDR3 sequence (DNA): TGCAGTGCTAGACTTAGGCGATCGAACACTGAAGCTTTCTTT. Its protein is CSARLRRSNTEAFF.

There are a few counts of this clonotype. The V gene is TRBV7-2, the J gene TRBJ1-5; TRBD1 matches 9 bases. Per germline, CDR1 SGHTA and CDR2 FQGNSA. Germline trimming cut 4 bases from V and 6 bases from J; bases unmatched to any gene: 7. This CDR3 spans 15 amino acids. The CDR3 DNA is TGTGCCAGCAGCTGGACAGGGGAGGGAGGTCAGCCCCAGCATTTT. Protein sequence: CASSWTGEGGQPQHF.

CDR3 coding DNA: TGTGCCAGCTCACTTTCCCTGGACAGGGGGCAATCACCCCTCCACTTT. Encoded protein: CASSLSLDRGQSPLHF. J is TRBJ1-6 and V is TRBV18; 11 bases match TRBD1. The CDR3 extends over 16 amino acids. Germline CDR1 KGHSH, CDR2 LQKENI. V shed 4 bases, J shed 10 bases, and the junction held 9 bases outside the gene matches.

The genes are TRBV5-1 and TRBJ1-5; D may be TRBD1 (5 bases). CDR1 and CDR2 (germline): SGHRS, YFSETQ. This CDR3 has 14 residues. Trimming cost V 1 base and J 4 bases, with 9 bases left between them. CDR3 DNA sequence: TGCGCCAGCAGCTTGACGGGGGAAAATCAGCCCCAGCATTTT. Protein sequence: CASSLTGENQPQHF.

The CDR3 sequence: CASSYSNTNRAFF. The DNA of the CDR3 is TGTGCCAGCAGTTACTCGAATACCAACCGAGCTTTCTTT. This chain joins TRBV6-5 and TRBJ1-1; D remains ambiguous. Trimming removed 0 bases from V and 10 bases from J, with 12 bases in between. Germline CDR1 reads MNHEY; CDR2 reads SVGAGI. The CDR3 is made up of 13 amino acids.

The chain is built from TRBV12-3 or TRBV12-4 and TRBJ1-6; TRBD1 aligns across 9 bases. J was trimmed by 8 bases and V by 1 base; bases with no gene match: 6. This CDR3 contains 16 residues. CDR3 sequence: CASSLGSGQGHSPLHF. The CDR3, as DNA: TGTGCCAGCAGTTTAGGATCAGGACAGGGGCATTCACCCCTCCACTTT.

This rearrangement joins TRBV19 to TRBJ2-7, with 8 bases that match TRBD1. Germline loops: CDR1 LNHDA, CDR2 SQIVND (reference sequence). The CDR3 is 14 residues long. V shed 4 bases and J 2 bases; nucleotides not matched to a gene: 4. In DNA form, the CDR3 reads TGTGCCAGTAGTACCCAACAGGGGGCCTACGAGCAGTACTTC. It specifies CASSTQQGAYEQYF.

This chain uses TRBV19 with TRBJ1-2, with D hard to call. Germline V CDR1 and CDR2: LNHDA, SQIVND (reference sequence). This CDR3 is built from 14 residues. Trimming left V 4 bases short and J 1 base short, with 10 bases between. The CDR3 spells CASSTPGRNYGYTF. The CDR3, as DNA: TGTGCCAGTAGTACTCCCGGGCGTAACTATGGCTACACCTTC.

The chain links TRBV6-1 to TRBJ1-6, with TRBD1 identical over 7 bases. The CDR3 has 18 amino acids. In germline, CDR1 is MNHNS, CDR2 SASEGT. V gave up 1 base and J gave up 7 bases; unmatched junction bases: 13. The CDR3 nucleotides are TGTGCCAGCAGTGAAGGGGGACAGTCCTATATTTCCAATTCACCCCTCCACTTT. Translation: CASSEGGQSYISNSPLHF.